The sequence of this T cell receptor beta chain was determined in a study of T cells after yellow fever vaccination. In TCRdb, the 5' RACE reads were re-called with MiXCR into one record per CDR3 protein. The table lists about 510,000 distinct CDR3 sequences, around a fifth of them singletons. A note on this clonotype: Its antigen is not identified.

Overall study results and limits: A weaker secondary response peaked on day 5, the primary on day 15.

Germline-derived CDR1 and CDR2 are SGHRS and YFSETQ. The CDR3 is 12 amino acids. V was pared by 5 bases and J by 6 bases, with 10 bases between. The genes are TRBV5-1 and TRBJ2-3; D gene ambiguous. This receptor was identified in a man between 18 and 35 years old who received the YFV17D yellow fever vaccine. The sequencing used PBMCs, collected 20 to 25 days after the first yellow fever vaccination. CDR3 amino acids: CASSRTLDTQYF. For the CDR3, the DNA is TGCGCCAGCAGTAGGACCTTGGATACGCAGTATTTT.